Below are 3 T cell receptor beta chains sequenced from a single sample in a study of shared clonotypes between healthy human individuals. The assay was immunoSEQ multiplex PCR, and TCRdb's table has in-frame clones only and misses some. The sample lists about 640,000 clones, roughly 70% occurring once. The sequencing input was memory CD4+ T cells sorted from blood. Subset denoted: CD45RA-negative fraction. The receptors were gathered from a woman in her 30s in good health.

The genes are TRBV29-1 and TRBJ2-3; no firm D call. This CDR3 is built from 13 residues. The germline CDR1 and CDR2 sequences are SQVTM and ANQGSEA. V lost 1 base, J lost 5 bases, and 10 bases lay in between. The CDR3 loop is CSVEGIGIDTQYF. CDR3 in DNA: TGCAGCGTTGAAGGCATTGGGATAGATACGCAGTATTTT.

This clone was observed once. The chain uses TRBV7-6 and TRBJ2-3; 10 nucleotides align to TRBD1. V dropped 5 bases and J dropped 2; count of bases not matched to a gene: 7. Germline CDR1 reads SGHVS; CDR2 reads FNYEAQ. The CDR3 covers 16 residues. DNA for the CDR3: TGTGCCAGCAGCCCCACCGGGACAGGGGTCACAGATACGCAGTATTTT. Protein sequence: CASSPTGTGVTDTQYF.

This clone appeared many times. The CDR3 DNA sequence: TGCGCCAGCAGCGACACAGATACGCAGTATTTT. Translation: CASSDTDTQYF. V is TRBV5-1 and J is TRBJ2-3, with unresolved D. The CDR3 has 11 amino acids. V gave up 4 bases and J gave up 2 bases, with 2 bases separating them. Germline V gene lookup returns CDR1 SGHRS and CDR2 YFSETQ.